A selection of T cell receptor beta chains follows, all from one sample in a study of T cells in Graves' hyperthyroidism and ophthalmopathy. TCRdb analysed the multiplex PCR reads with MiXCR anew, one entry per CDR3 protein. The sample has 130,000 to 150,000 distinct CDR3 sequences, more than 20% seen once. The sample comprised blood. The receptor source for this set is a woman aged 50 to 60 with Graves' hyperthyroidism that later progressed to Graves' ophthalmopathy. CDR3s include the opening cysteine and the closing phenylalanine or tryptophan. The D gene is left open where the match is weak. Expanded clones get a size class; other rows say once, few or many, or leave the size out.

CASSLGIEYYGYTF | TGCGCCAGCAGCTTGGGGATAGAGTACTATGGCTACACCTTC | TRBJ1-2 | NA | NA | TRBV5-1
CASSGQGFVSPLHF | TGTGCCAGCAGTGGACAGGGTTTTGTTTCACCCCTCCACTTT | TRBJ1-6 | NA | TRBD1 | TRBV12-3/TRBV12-4
CASTNVLRTQYF | TGTGCCAGCACCAACGTGTTGAGGACGCAGTATTTT | TRBJ2-3 | many | NA | TRBV7-9
CASSIYTGAWNQPQHF | TGTGCCAGTAGTATTTACACAGGGGCCTGGAATCAGCCCCAGCATTTT | TRBJ1-5 | many | TRBD1 | TRBV19
CASSRDAFYGQYF | TGCGCCAGCAGCCGGGACGCCTTCTACGGGCAGTACTTC | TRBJ2-7 | NA | NA | TRBV5-1
CASRPDRLGYEQFF | TGTGCCAGCAGGCCGGACAGATTAGGTTATGAGCAGTTCTTC | TRBJ2-1 | many | NA | TRBV3-1
CASSLGMVSYEQYF | TGTGCCAGCAGCTTAGGTATGGTCTCCTACGAGCAGTACTTC | TRBJ2-7 | many | NA | TRBV7-2
CASKFTGSTDTQYF | TGTGCCAGCAAATTTACAGGGAGCACAGATACGCAGTATTTT | TRBJ2-3 | many | NA | TRBV12-3/TRBV12-4
CASSLWGRGAAETQYF | TGTGCCAGCAGCTTATGGGGCCGGGGGGCTGCGGAGACCCAGTACTTC | TRBJ2-5 | many | NA | TRBV7-2
CASSLFPGRTDTQYF | TGTGCCAGCAGCTTATTTCCGGGTAGGACAGATACGCAGTATTTT | TRBJ2-3 | once | NA | TRBV7-9
CASSLFPSGRPIYNEQFF | TGTGCCAGCAGCTTATTTCCTAGCGGGAGGCCTATCTACAATGAGCAGTTCTTC | TRBJ2-1 | few | TRBD2 | TRBV5-8
CASSYKRGSPLHF | TGTGCCAGCAGTTACAAACGGGGATCACCCCTCCACTTT | TRBJ1-6 | many | NA | TRBV6-1
CASSLGTVLAYEQYF | TGTGCCAGCAGCTTAGGGACCGTCCTTGCCTACGAGCAGTACTTC | TRBJ2-7 | NA | NA | TRBV11-3
CASSSTGTSFAETQYF | TGTGCCAGCAGCTCAACCGGGACTAGCTTCGCCGAGACCCAGTACTTC | TRBJ2-5 | NA | TRBD2 | TRBV9
CASSTTSGGGTDTQYF | TGTGCCAGCAGCACTACTAGCGGAGGGGGTACAGATACGCAGTATTTT | TRBJ2-3 | NA | TRBD2 | TRBV7-6
CASGARRDMPGELFF | TGTGCTAGCGGCGCTCGCCGAGATATGCCCGGGGAGCTGTTTTTT | TRBJ2-2 | many | NA | TRBV7-7
CASSSSGHGETQYF | TGTGCCAGCAGCTCCTCCGGACATGGGGAGACCCAGTACTTC | TRBJ2-5 | many | NA | TRBV7-9
CATSIPWWGQGTGELFF | TGTGCCACCAGCATCCCATGGTGGGGGCAGGGCACCGGGGAGCTGTTTTTT | TRBJ2-2 | few | NA | TRBV15
CASSQHRGTWTEAFF | TGTGCCAGCAGCCAACACAGGGGGACGTGGACTGAAGCTTTCTTT | TRBJ1-1 | NA | TRBD1 | TRBV3-1
CASSQDSGEQYF | TGTGCCAGCAGCCAAGATTCCGGCGAGCAGTACTTC | TRBJ2-7 | few | NA | TRBV14
CASSDSPESSYNSPLHF | TGTGCCAGCAGCGATAGTCCTGAGAGCTCCTATAATTCACCCCTCCACTTT | TRBJ1-6 | NA | NA | TRBV7-2
CASSLYGGSSYEQYF | TGTGCCAGCAGTTTATACGGCGGGAGCTCCTACGAGCAGTACTTC | TRBJ2-7 | many | TRBD2 | TRBV28
CASSQDILDTGNSPLHF | TGTGCCAGCAGCCAAGATATTCTCGACACGGGGAATTCACCCCTCCACTTT | TRBJ1-6 | many | NA | TRBV3-1
CASSERQGTTGELFF | TGTGCCAGCAGTGAGCGACAGGGCACAACCGGGGAGCTGTTTTTT | TRBJ2-2 | many | TRBD1 | TRBV2
CASSGGSPTNEKLFF | TGTGCCTCTTCGGGCGGCAGCCCAACTAATGAAAAACTGTTTTTT | TRBJ1-4 | many | NA | TRBV3-1